The 25 T cell receptor beta chains given below trace back to one sample, sequenced in a study of shared clonotypes between healthy human individuals. The table came from immunoSEQ multiplex PCR; TCRdb's copy has only in-frame clones and leaves some out. The repertoire includes about 2.5 million clones, about 90% of them detected once, and 0.37% sits in the top ten. The specimen was naive CD4+ T cells from PBMCs. Subset described: CD45RA+ positively selected. These receptors originate from a man aged 18-30 years in good health. Some clones in this sample may be carry-over from other donors' samples.

The V and J genes are TRBV7-8 and TRBJ2-7; 9 nucleotides agree with TRBD1. Germline V gene sequence: CDR1 SGHVS, CDR2 FQNEAQ. There are 13 residues in the CDR3. V shed 5 bases and J 4 bases; nucleotides not matched to a gene: 3. The CDR3 reads CASSQDRGYEQYF. For the CDR3, the DNA is TGTGCCAGCAGCCAAGACAGGGGGTACGAGCAGTACTTC.

The rearrangement joins TRBV5-1 to TRBJ2-1, with D perhaps matching TRBD2 (5 bases). Deletions cut 4 bases from V and 14 bases from J, with 16 bases between. The CDR3 is made up of 12 amino acids. Germline V gene lookup returns CDR1 SGHRS and CDR2 YFSETQ. The CDR3 region has the DNA TGCGCCAGCAGCGAAGTTGAGAGGGAAGAGTTCTTC. Translated, it gives CASSEVEREEFF.

The chain is built from TRBV7-9 and TRBJ1-1, with D possibly matching TRBD1 (6 bases). V gave up 5 bases and J gave up 0 bases, with 16 bases separating them. The CDR3 runs 16 residues. The germline gives CDR1 SEHNR, CDR2 FQNEAQ (reference sequence). CDR3 coding DNA: TGTGCCAGCAGCCCTCAGGGGCGCGGGATGAACACTGAAGCTTTCTTT. This translates into CASSPQGRGMNTEAFF.

V gene TRBV21-1 combines with J gene TRBJ2-1; TRBD1, the table's D call, was not compared with the DNA. TRBV21-1 is reported as a pseudogene. CDR3 size: 14 residues. The CDR3 spells CASSDSLAYNEQFF. The CDR3 coding sequence is TGTGCCAGCAGCGACAGCTTAGCCTACAATGAGCAGTTCTTC.

Points on this clone: Compared with germline, one end of the junction differs, possibly owing to a read error. The V gene is TRBV4-2, the J gene TRBJ2-2; 10 positions agree with TRBD2. This CDR3 region has 16 residues. CDR1 and CDR2 from the germline V gene are LGHNA and YNFKEQ. CDR3 sequence (DNA): TGTGCCAGCAGCCAAGGCACTAGCGGGAACCCCGGGGAGCTGTTTTTT. Translation: CASSQGTSGNPGELFF.

The chain has TRBV18 and TRBJ1-5; TRBD1 matches at 7 bases. In germline, CDR1 is KGHSH, CDR2 LQKENI. The CDR3 has 16 residues. With 10 bases clipped from V and 5 bases from J, the junction kept 17 bases outside the gene matches. The CDR3: CATQGDAGGVDQPQHF. Written as DNA, the CDR3 is TGTGCCACCCAAGGAGATGCAGGGGGGGTTGATCAGCCCCAGCATTTT.

To note about this clone: Other DNA sequences in this specimen translate into the identical CDR3. The rearrangement uses TRBV9 and TRBJ2-5, with D unresolved. The CDR3 runs 13 residues. Germline CDR1 reads SGDLS; CDR2 reads YYNGEE. V lost 2 bases, J lost 5 bases, and 10 bases lay in between. The CDR3 bases are TGTGCCAGCAGCGTCGGAGAAAGGGAGACCCAGTACTTC. Protein: CASSVGERETQYF.

The rearrangement joins TRBV10-3 to TRBJ2-7; 9 bases are shared with TRBD2. Unmatched junction bases numbered 7, after V lost 2 bases and J lost 2 bases. This CDR3 has 16 residues. Germline CDR1 is ENHRY and CDR2 is SYGVKD. This CDR3 is CAISELLAGSAYEQYF. In nucleotides, the CDR3 is TGTGCCATCAGTGAGCTCCTAGCGGGATCCGCCTACGAGCAGTACTTC.

This chain uses TRBV9 with TRBJ2-1, with TRBD1 matching 11 bases. Germline V gene lookup returns CDR1 SGDLS and CDR2 YYNGEE. V lost 4 bases and J lost 4; bases outside the gene matches: 7. The CDR3 is made up of 16 amino acids. This chain's CDR3 is CASSTRDRGGYNEQFF. The CDR3 DNA follows: TGTGCCAGCAGCACCCGGGACAGGGGGGGATACAATGAGCAGTTCTTC. Combining the CDR3 with reference TRBV9 and TRBJ2-1 gives the whole variable domain DSGVTQTPKHLITATGQRVTLRCSPRSGDLSVYWYQQSLDQGLQFLIQYYNGEERAKGNILERFSAQQFPDLHSELNLSSLELGDSALYFCASSTRDRGGYNEQFFGPGTRLTVL.

The J gene is TRBJ2-1, the V gene TRBV6-6, with D possibly being TRBD2 (7 bases). With 8 bases removed from V and 9 bases from J, the gap between germline ends came to 23 bases. In germline, CDR1 is MNHNY, CDR2 SVGAGI (reference sequence). The CDR3 consists of 15 residues. This CDR3 is CASGQSFGGGGEQFF. Written as DNA, the CDR3 is TGTGCCAGCGGCCAGAGTTTCGGGGGCGGGGGTGAGCAGTTCTTC.

The genes are TRBV27 and TRBJ2-3; D remains ambiguous. Per the germline V gene, CDR1 is MNHEY and CDR2 is SMNVEV (reference sequence). V was cut by 6 bases and J by 0 bases, with 13 bases left in between. There are 15 residues in the CDR3. This CDR3 is CASSRQGPSTDTQYF. The CDR3 DNA reads as TGTGCCAGCAGCCGCCAAGGCCCTAGCACAGATACGCAGTATTTT.

This clone was seen only a few times. The rearrangement uses TRBV2 and TRBJ2-7; TRBD2 might be the D (5 bases). This CDR3 is built from 12 residues. Germline V lookup: CDR1 SNHLY, CDR2 FYNNEI. Trimming took off 4 bases at V and 3 bases at J, with 7 bases between the two ends. Here the CDR3 reads CASSVTSYEQYF. CDR3 coding DNA: TGTGCCAGCAGTGTTACTAGCTACGAGCAGTACTTC.

This clone is a singleton in its sample. V is TRBV6-6 and J is TRBJ2-5; tentatively, D is TRBD2 (5 bases). This CDR3 contains 14 residues. From germline, CDR1 is MNHNY and CDR2 SVGAGI (reference sequence). The CDR3 nucleotides are TGTGCGTCCTTCGAGGGCTTTGGACGGGAGACCCAGTACTTC. Translation gives CASFEGFGRETQYF.

V usage is TRBV9 and J usage is TRBJ2-7, with 8 bases fitting TRBD2. Germline V lookup: CDR1 SGDLS, CDR2 YYNGEE. J was trimmed by 2 bases and V by 0 bases; bases with no gene match: 7. The CDR3 is made up of 16 amino acids. The CDR3 spells CASSVGGTRVPYEQYF. The CDR3 coding sequence is TGTGCCAGCAGCGTAGGTGGGACTAGAGTCCCCTACGAGCAGTACTTC.

V is TRBV11-2 and J is TRBJ2-3; 12 bases map to TRBD2. The CDR3 has 15 amino acids. CDR1 SGHAT and CDR2 FQNNGV come from the germline V gene. V dropped 4 bases and J dropped 5; count of bases not matched to a gene: 4. The CDR3 DNA follows: TGTGCCAGCAGCTCCCCGACTAGCGGGAGAGATACGCAGTATTTT. Its translation: CASSSPTSGRDTQYF.

This sequence joins TRBV28 and TRBJ1-1; a possible D gene is TRBD1 (5 bases). Germline loops: CDR1 MDHEN, CDR2 SYDVKM. This CDR3 is built from 14 residues. Deletions cut 6 bases from V and 11 bases from J, with 22 bases between. Here the CDR3 reads CASRPEIGARGAFF. In DNA, the CDR3 is TGTGCCAGCAGGCCGGAGATAGGGGCTCGAGGGGCTTTCTTT.

This clone was found once. Other DNA sequences from this sample encode an identical CDR3 as well. The chain recombines TRBV5-4 with TRBJ1-1; the D gene is possibly TRBD1 (5 bases). CDR1 is SGHNT, CDR2 YYREEE, per germline (reference sequence). V lost 0 bases to trimming and J lost 2 bases, with 5 bases between them. This CDR3 spans 13 amino acids. Here the CDR3 reads CASSLGGNTEAFF. In DNA form, the CDR3 reads TGTGCCAGCAGCTTGGGGGGCAACACTGAAGCTTTCTTT.

The CDR3 nucleotides are TGTGCCAGCGGCAGATTGCACGCGAACACCGGGGAGCTGTTTTTT. This codes for CASGRLHANTGELFF. The rearrangement links TRBV28 to TRBJ2-2; no clear D gene. The CDR3 length is 15 residues. Germline CDR1 is MDHEN and CDR2 is SYDVKM. Trimming left V 8 bases short and J 0 bases short, with 13 bases between.

This chain links TRBV6-1 with TRBJ2-7; D possibly uses TRBD1 or TRBD2 (5 bases each). With 6 bases removed from V and 0 bases from J, the gap between germline ends came to 15 bases. The CDR3 loop spans 15 amino acids. Germline values: CDR1 MNHNS, CDR2 SASEGT. CDR3 nucleotide sequence: TGTGCCAGCAGGCTGGGGACCGAAAGCTCCTACGAGCAGTACTTC. This translates into CASRLGTESSYEQYF.

The chain employs TRBV5-1 and TRBJ2-5, with TRBD1 matching 8 bases. V lost 4 bases and J lost 7; bases outside the gene matches: 6. Germline V gene lookup returns CDR1 SGHRS and CDR2 YFSETQ. This CDR3 is 13 amino acids long. The CDR3 region has the DNA TGCGCCAGCAGCACGGCAGACAGGGGGACCCAGTACTTC. It is translated as CASSTADRGTQYF.

On this clone: In the same sample, other DNA sequences code for this CDR3. This rearrangement joins TRBV2 to TRBJ1-4, with D hard to call. With 3 bases removed from V and 1 base from J, the gap between germline ends came to 6 bases. The CDR3 contains 14 residues. The germline gives CDR1 SNHLY, CDR2 FYNNEI. Here the CDR3 DNA reads TGTGCCAGCAGTGAGGGCGGAACTAATGAAAAACTGTTTTTT. This encodes CASSEGGTNEKLFF.

The V and J genes are TRBV11-2 and TRBJ1-2; 7 nucleotides agree with TRBD1. Germline trimming cut 5 bases from V and 2 bases from J; bases unmatched to any gene: 8. The CDR3 extends over 15 amino acids. Germline V gene sequence: CDR1 SGHAT, CDR2 FQNNGV. The CDR3 region has the DNA TGTGCCAGCAGCCCCTTGACAGGGTTGAACTATGGCTACACCTTC. Its translation is CASSPLTGLNYGYTF.

This clone has a single count. This same CDR3 is encoded by further DNA sequences in the sample. The chain couples TRBV6-5 to TRBJ2-7; D gene uncertain. With 5 bases removed from V and 0 bases from J, the gap between germline ends came to 11 bases. The CDR3 totals 14 residues. Germline loops: CDR1 MNHEY, CDR2 SVGAGI. This CDR3 is CASSRSGSSYEQYF. Here the CDR3 DNA reads TGTGCCAGCAGTCGATCAGGTAGCTCCTACGAGCAGTACTTC.

The rearrangement joins TRBV7-9 to TRBJ2-7; 14 nucleotides line up with TRBD2. The germline V gene encodes CDR1 SEHNR and CDR2 FQNEAQ (reference sequence). The CDR3 consists of 18 residues. The V and J ends lost 0 bases and 1 base, in that order; junction bases with no gene match: 5. The CDR3 coding sequence is TGTGCCAGCAGCTTAGCGGGACTAGCGGGGGCGAGGTCCTACGAGCAGTACTTC. Residues: CASSLAGLAGARSYEQYF.

This clone showed up just once. The chain uses TRBV7-8 and TRBJ1-1; weak D call: TRBD1 (5 bases). Between the trimmed V and J ends, which lost 0 bases and 1 base, there was a span of 12 bases. Germline V gives CDR1 SGHVS, CDR2 FQNEAQ. The CDR3 contains 16 residues. The CDR3 reads CASSLARDLANTEAFF. DNA for the CDR3: TGTGCCAGCAGCTTAGCCAGGGATCTTGCGAACACTGAAGCTTTCTTT. The full variable domain, completed using reference TRBV7-8 and TRBJ1-1, is GAGVSQSPRYKVAKRGQDVALRCDPISGHVSLFWYQQALGQGPEFLTYFQNEAQLDKSGLPSDRFFAERPEGSVSTLKIQRTQQEDSAVYLCASSLARDLANTEAFFGQGTRLTVV.